The clone carrying this T cell receptor (beta chain) was recorded a few times. With 5 bases clipped from V and 8 bases from J, the junction kept 5 bases outside the gene matches. The germline gives CDR1 SGHAT, CDR2 FQNNGV. The CDR3 totals 15 residues. This sample is part of a study of shared T cell receptors in the human thymus. The table came from immunoSEQ multiplex PCR; TCRdb's copy has only in-frame clones and leaves some out. The top ten hold approximately 0.011% of the sample, which has hundreds of thousands of clones, roughly 90% seen once. The data were also submitted as part of a second study, on human thymus T cells. That source reports: Resections from corrective heart surgery supplied the thymus tissue.

Sequencing was performed on thymocytes. The receptor comes from a boy under two years old with a congenital heart defect. J is TRBJ2-1 and V is TRBV11-2; 14 nucleotides agree with TRBD2. In nucleotides, the CDR3 is TGTGCCAGCAGCCTGGGACTAGCGGGAGTCGATGAGCAGTTCTTC. It yields the protein CASSLGLAGVDEQFF.